This T cell receptor beta chain was sequenced in a study of sequential checkpoint blockade in melanoma. Treatment described: randomized to nivolumab then ipilimumab (arm A) or the reverse (arm B). Germline V gene data show CDR1 as SGHDN and CDR2 as FVKESK. Trimming took off 3 bases at V and 0 bases at J, with 8 bases between the two ends. The length of the CDR3 is 15 residues. This clone was seen only a few times. Repertoires were generated with immunoSEQ multiplex PCR, while TCRdb's copy carries only in-frame clones and drops some. The table has just over 9,000 clones, approximately 56% seen once. The source material was CD8+ T cells sorted from blood (inferred from file names), sampled from a patient given nivolumab and ipilimumab in sequence. J is TRBJ1-4 and V is TRBV14, with TRBD1 as a possible D gene (5 bases). The source is a human donor with melanoma. In DNA, the CDR3 is TGTGCCAGCAGCCAGGAGACAGCAACTAATGAAAAACTGTTTTTT. This sequence encodes CASSQETATNEKLFF.